Sequencing of this T cell receptor (beta chain) was carried out in a study of blood T cell repertoires in COVID-19. Across the study: COVID-19 samples from acute and convalescent phases originated in the United States, Italy and Spain.

Germline assignment: CDR1 LGHNA and CDR2 YSLEER. With V trimmed by 3 bases and J by 4 bases, 7 bases remained unmatched. The CDR3 consists of 15 residues. Recruits, aged about 18 to 95 years, lived in about two dozen US areas. Grouping used clinical history reported by participants in a survey and questionnaire. Only in-frame clones appear in the TCRdb table, and some are missing; sequencing was by immunoSEQ multiplex PCR. The sample shows hundreds of thousands of clones, roughly nine tenths of them seen only once. The chain links TRBV4-3 to TRBJ2-5; 8 nucleotides match TRBD2. This receptor was obtained from a woman in her forties or fifties in a cohort exposed to, infected with or recovered from COVID-19 (not recorded which). Sample: PBMCs or T cells enriched from blood (not recorded which). CDR3 sequence reads: CASSQTGGGRETQYF. Written as DNA, the CDR3 is TGCGCCAGCAGCCAGACGGGCGGGGGGAGAGAGACCCAGTACTTC.